These 20 T cell receptor beta chains originate from one sample sequenced in a study of shared clonotypes between healthy human individuals. Assay used: immunoSEQ multiplex PCR; TCRdb lists only in-frame clones, some missing. The table lists about 480,000 clones, 75% to 80% of them singletons, with approximately 13% in the top ten. The sample consisted of PBMCs. The receptors stem from a woman in her thirties or forties in good health. Some clones in this sample may be carry-over from other donors' samples.

The chain uses TRBV28 and TRBJ2-4; the D is unclear. This CDR3 has 19 residues. CDR1 is MDHEN, CDR2 SYDVKM, per germline. Trimming took off 3 bases at V and 1 base at J, with 22 bases between the two ends. The CDR3 DNA follows: TGTGCCAGCAGTTTCTGGCCTACGCGGCATGGCATCGCCAAAAACATTCAGTACTTC. Amino acids: CASSFWPTRHGIAKNIQYF.

The rearrangement uses TRBV7-3 and TRBJ1-1; D remains ambiguous. V was trimmed by 2 bases and J by 0 bases, leaving 10 bases between them. There are 15 residues in the CDR3. Germline V gene data show CDR1 as SGHTA and CDR2 as FQGTGA. CDR3 loop: CASSLDAGMNTEAFF. Here the CDR3 DNA reads TGTGCCAGCAGCTTAGATGCGGGTATGAACACTGAAGCTTTCTTT.

The genes are TRBV9 and TRBJ2-3, with D possibly being TRBD1 (6 bases). The CDR3 covers 15 residues. The germline gives CDR1 SGDLS, CDR2 YYNGEE. V shed 0 bases and J shed 8 bases, with 16 bases lying between them. CDR3 in DNA: TGTGCCAGCAGCGTAGGCGGACAGCCAAAGACTACGCAGTATTTT. Amino acids: CASSVGGQPKTTQYF.

J is TRBJ2-5 and V is TRBV27; 14 bases match TRBD2. The CDR3 totals 16 residues. V shed 4 bases, J shed 4 bases, and the junction held 5 bases outside the gene matches. The germline V gene has CDR1 MNHEY and CDR2 SMNVEV (reference sequence). Here the CDR3 DNA reads TGTGCCAGCAGTTCGACTAGCGGGAGGGCCGGAGAGACCCAGTACTTC. Amino acids: CASSSTSGRAGETQYF.

A single count supports this clone. The chain carries TRBV7-3 and TRBJ1-6, with 7 bases fitting TRBD1. V shed 2 bases and J 7 bases; nucleotides not matched to a gene: 2. The CDR3 covers 14 residues. Germline assignment: CDR1 SGHTA and CDR2 FQGTGA. The CDR3 reads CASSLGTANSPLHF. The CDR3 coding sequence is TGTGCCAGCAGCTTAGGGACAGCCAATTCACCCCTCCACTTT.

The CDR3 loop reads CASSMGLADEQFF. Here the CDR3 DNA reads TGTGCCAGTAGTATGGGGCTAGCTGATGAGCAGTTCTTC. This chain connects TRBV19 to TRBJ2-1; TRBD1 or TRBD2 may be the D gene (5 bases each). This CDR3 contains 13 residues. Trimming removed 3 bases from V and 8 bases from J, with 11 bases in between. Germline values: CDR1 LNHDA, CDR2 SQIVND (reference sequence).

The chain has TRBV10-1 and TRBJ2-1; D gene ambiguous. Germline V gene data show CDR1 as WNHNN and CDR2 as SYGVQD (reference sequence). This CDR3 has 15 residues. Trimming left V 4 bases short and J 7 bases short, with 17 bases between. DNA for the CDR3: TGCGCCAGCAGTGGGGCGGAAAAGGGAATGAATGAGCAGTTCTTC. Protein: CASSGAEKGMNEQFF.

The chain links TRBV10-3 to TRBJ1-2, with D unclear. Germline V gene sequence: CDR1 ENHRY, CDR2 SYGVKD. The CDR3 has 14 residues. Trimming took off 0 bases at V and 8 bases at J, with 13 bases between the two ends. The DNA of the CDR3 is TGTGCCATCAGTGAGTCATTGAACAGTGAAGGCTACACCTTC. It codes for CAISESLNSEGYTF.

The chain has TRBV29-1 and TRBJ2-7; 7 nucleotides line up with TRBD1. V trimming: 1 base; J trimming: 9 bases; junction bases outside the gene matches: 9. Germline assignment: CDR1 SQVTM and CDR2 ANQGSEA. The length of the CDR3 is 13 residues. CDR3 amino acids: CSVEGTGGSVQYF. The DNA for the CDR3 is TGCAGCGTTGAAGGGACAGGCGGTTCGGTGCAGTACTTC.

Only a few counts were recorded for this clone. J is TRBJ2-3 and V is TRBV6-1, with 7 nucleotides matching TRBD2. Germline lookup yields CDR1 MNHNS and CDR2 SASEGT. The CDR3 has 12 residues. The trim removed 5 bases at V and 10 bases at J, leaving 6 bases unmatched. The CDR3 here is CASSTEGRAQYF. The CDR3 DNA reads TGTGCCAGCAGTACAGAGGGGAGGGCGCAGTATTTT.

The rearrangement joins TRBV10-3 to TRBJ2-1; 14 bases are shared with TRBD2. Germline lookup yields CDR1 ENHRY and CDR2 SYGVKD. J was trimmed by 7 bases and V by 6 bases; bases with no gene match: 8. This CDR3 contains 16 residues. CDR3 region: CAISPQTSGRANEQFF. The CDR3 DNA reads as TGTGCCATCAGCCCCCAGACTAGCGGGAGGGCGAATGAGCAGTTCTTC.

V is TRBV19 and J is TRBJ1-4; D is possibly TRBD1 (5 bases). The ends were cut back, 7 bases at V and 7 bases at J, with 16 bases in the middle. Looked up from germline, CDR1 is LNHDA and CDR2 is SQIVND (reference sequence). This CDR3 contains 14 residues. The CDR3 coding sequence is TGTGCCAGTACCCTCAGGGCGAGAAGTGAAAAACTGTTTTTT. This translates into CASTLRARSEKLFF.

The chain is built from TRBV9 and TRBJ2-7, with TRBD1 identical over 7 bases. V lost 4 bases, J lost 2 bases, and 12 bases stayed unmatched. This CDR3 has 16 residues. Germline lookup yields CDR1 SGDLS and CDR2 YYNGEE. CDR3 protein: CASSLSNRGDPYEQYF. In DNA, the CDR3 is TGTGCCAGCAGCTTATCAAACAGGGGAGATCCCTACGAGCAGTACTTC. The variable domain in full, completed from reference TRBV9 and TRBJ2-7, reads DSGVTQTPKHLITATGQRVTLRCSPRSGDLSVYWYQQSLDQGLQFLIQYYNGEERAKGNILERFSAQQFPDLHSELNLSSLELGDSALYFCASSLSNRGDPYEQYFGPGTRLTVT.

This clone was observed a few times. This chain links TRBV5-1 with TRBJ2-7, with D possibly matching TRBD1 (6 bases). The V gene lost 2 bases and the J gene lost 0 bases, with 12 bases spanning the gap. The germline gives CDR1 SGHRS, CDR2 YFSETQ. The CDR3 is 15 amino acids. As DNA, the CDR3 is TGCGCCAGCAGCTTCTCCGGGACAAGCTCCTACGAGCAGTACTTC. Its translation: CASSFSGTSSYEQYF.

The J gene is TRBJ1-4, the V gene TRBV18; 7 nucleotides line up with TRBD1. The V and J ends lost 3 bases and 6 bases, in that order; junction bases with no gene match: 4. Germline loops: CDR1 KGHSH, CDR2 LQKENI. The CDR3 consists of 14 residues. Written as DNA, the CDR3 is TGTGCCAGCTCACCGTCAGGGGGAGATGAAAAACTGTTTTTT. This sequence encodes CASSPSGGDEKLFF.

The rearrangement joins TRBV10-3 to TRBJ2-1; 7 bases are a match to TRBD2. Germline trimming cut 2 bases from V and 4 bases from J; bases unmatched to any gene: 8. This CDR3 has 16 amino acids. Germline CDR1 ENHRY, CDR2 SYGVKD. The CDR3 loop reads CAISETLADLYNEQFF. The CDR3 DNA sequence: TGTGCCATCAGTGAGACCCTAGCGGATCTTTACAATGAGCAGTTCTTC.

CDR3 residues: CATSRLPLNTEAFF. CDR3 nucleotide sequence: TGTGCCACCAGCAGACTCCCCTTGAACACTGAAGCTTTCTTT. The chain links TRBV15 to TRBJ1-1; D call uncertain. Germline CDR1 is LNHNV and CDR2 is YYDKDF (reference sequence). V dropped 2 bases and J dropped 0 bases, with 7 bases sitting between them. The CDR3 runs 14 residues.

Worth noting for this clone: A read error may account for a junction end that differs from germline. The V and J genes are TRBV18 and TRBJ1-4; TRBD1 might be the D (6 bases). Germline CDR1 and CDR2: KGHSH and LQKENI. The CDR3 contains 13 residues. CDR3 DNA sequence: TGTGCCAGCTTACCAGCAGGGGATGAAAAACTGTTTTTT. Its translation: CASLPAGDEKLFF.

As to this clone: This specimen includes other DNA sequences encoding the same CDR3. This chain connects TRBV10-2 to TRBJ1-4; 7 positions agree with TRBD1. Unmatched junction bases numbered 5, after V lost 4 bases and J lost 6 bases. Germline CDR1 reads WSHSY; CDR2 reads SAAADI. The CDR3 length is 14 residues. The CDR3 DNA reads as TGCGCCAGCAGTGGGACAGGCGCTTATGAAAAACTGTTTTTT. It is translated as CASSGTGAYEKLFF.

The rearrangement joins TRBV7-8 to TRBJ2-1; 9 bases fit TRBD1. Germline V gives CDR1 SGHVS, CDR2 FQNEAQ. The CDR3 extends over 16 amino acids. V trimming: 5 bases; J trimming: 7 bases; junction bases outside the gene matches: 12. This CDR3 is CASSGRDRGIGNEQFF. CDR3 sequence (DNA): TGTGCCAGCAGCGGACGTGACAGGGGGATTGGGAATGAGCAGTTCTTC. The complete variable domain, with remaining parts taken from reference TRBV7-8 and TRBJ2-1, reads GAGVSQSPRYKVAKRGQDVALRCDPISGHVSLFWYQQALGQGPEFLTYFQNEAQLDKSGLPSDRFFAERPEGSVSTLKIQRTQQEDSAVYLCASSGRDRGIGNEQFFGPGTRLTVL.